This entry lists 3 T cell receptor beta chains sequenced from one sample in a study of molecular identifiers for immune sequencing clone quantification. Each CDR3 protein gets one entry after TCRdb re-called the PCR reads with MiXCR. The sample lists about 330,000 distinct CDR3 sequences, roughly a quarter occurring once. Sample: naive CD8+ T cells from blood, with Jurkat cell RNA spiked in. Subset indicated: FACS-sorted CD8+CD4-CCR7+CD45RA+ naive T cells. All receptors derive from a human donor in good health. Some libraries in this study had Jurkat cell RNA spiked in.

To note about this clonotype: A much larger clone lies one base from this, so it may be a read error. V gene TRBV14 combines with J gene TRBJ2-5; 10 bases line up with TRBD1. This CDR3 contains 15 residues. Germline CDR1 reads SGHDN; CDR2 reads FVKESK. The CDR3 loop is CASSPTTGGEEPQYF. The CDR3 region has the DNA TGTGCCAGCAGCCCGACGACAGGGGGCGAAGAGCCCCAGTACTTC.

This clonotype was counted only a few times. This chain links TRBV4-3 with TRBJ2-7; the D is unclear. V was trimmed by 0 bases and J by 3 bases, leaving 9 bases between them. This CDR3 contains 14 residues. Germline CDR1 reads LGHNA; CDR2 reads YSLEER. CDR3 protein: CASSQDLRNYEQYF. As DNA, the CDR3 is TGCGCCAGCAGCCAAGACTTGAGAAACTACGAGCAGTACTTC.

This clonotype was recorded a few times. The CDR3 DNA follows: TGTGCCACCAGCACTCCGGGACAGGGGGCAGATACGCAGTATTTT. Translated: CATSTPGQGADTQYF. The J gene is TRBJ2-3, the V gene TRBV15; 11 nucleotides match TRBD1. CDR1 and CDR2 (germline): LNHNV, YYDKDF (reference sequence). This CDR3 has 15 residues. Germline trimming cut 4 bases from V and 4 bases from J; bases unmatched to any gene: 4. Variable domain in full (rest from reference TRBV15 and TRBJ2-3): DAMVIQNPRYQVTQFGKPVTLSCSQTLNHNVMYWYQQKSSQAPKLLFHYYDKDFNNEADTPDNFQSRRPNTSFCFLDIRSPGLGDTAMYLCATSTPGQGADTQYFGPGTRLTVL.